This T cell receptor beta chain appears in the sequencing data of a study of CD8+ T cells in alopecia areata. Overall study context: Twice a day, 5 to 10 mg of oral tofacitinib was administered to treated patients. The study gave tofacitinib for 6 to 18 months, then 6 months off drug.

Germline values: CDR1 SGHRS, CDR2 YFSETQ. V shed 3 bases, J shed 4 bases, and the junction held 1 base outside the gene matches. This CDR3 spans 13 amino acids. Extracted RNA was reverse transcribed into cDNA, the sequencing template. Here immunoSEQ multiplex PCR was the method, and the copy in TCRdb shows in-frame clones only, minus some. Of 210,000 or so clones listed, approximately 72% are singletons. Noted treatment: oral pan-JAK inhibitor, 5-10 mg twice daily. The starting material was CD4+ T cells sorted from blood, obtained at approximately week 45, from a patient treated with tofacitinib. This receptor was obtained from a human donor with alopecia areata. This chain uses TRBV5-1 with TRBJ1-1; 9 positions agree with TRBD1. The CDR3 loop reads CASSWTGATEAFF. As DNA, the CDR3 is TGCGCCAGCAGCTGGACAGGGGCCACTGAAGCTTTCTTT.